The subject of this entry is one T cell receptor beta chain. Only one count was recorded for this clone. No antigen is known for it. Base-call qualities are not available, and no considerably larger clone is one nucleotide away. Each PCR received spiked-in synthetic TCR analog templates so that absolute template abundance could be estimated from read counts. The immunoSEQ assay was used to amplify TCRbeta CDR3 regions from genomic DNA with bias-controlled V and J gene primers. Rearranged TCRbeta segments were sequenced at approximately 20X coverage. Under the source paper's analysis protocol: Clustering was used to correct sequencing errors, and CDR3s were annotated against IMGT to assign V, D and J genes. Downstream analyses used only productive TCRbeta rearrangements, leaving out any out-of-frame or stop-codon sequences. Clonality was calculated as one minus the Shannon entropy normalized by the log of the number of unique productive sequences. Fisher's exact test with Benjamini-Hochberg correction, using a cutoff of adjusted p below 0.01, was how clones that differed between time points or between blood and tumor were identified. TCRdb provides this immuneACCESS table in a form limited to in-frame rearrangements. Some clones are lacking; in checked studies, under half of them reflect an unresolved V gene, and why the rest are absent is not known. That table furnishes V, J and clone size, whereas the DNA furnished D and trimming. This sample has approximately 28,000 clones in its table, and 84% of those were observed once. The ten largest clonotypes hold 2.5% to 3.5% of the sample.

This entry belongs to a study of PD-L1 blockade in urothelial cancer (dated by TCRdb to the late 2010s). Study-wide context: Therapy was started in the mid-2010s for all patients, and atezolizumab 1,200 mg was administered intravenously every 3 weeks. The study was an exploratory multi-omic analysis of somatic, immune and clinical correlates of response to PD-L1 blockade with atezolizumab in urothelial cancer. Durable clinical benefit was defined as progression-free survival longer than 6 months, and TCR features were also tested against progression-free and overall survival. Pretreatment blood TCR-seq was available for twenty-nine patients, at least one posttreatment blood collection was obtained for about 25 patients, and tumor TCR-seq was available for about 25 patients. About 90% of the 29 patients were identified as males with urothelial cancer of bladder origin, and a prior smoking history was reported by 18 of 29 patients. Blood samples yielded a median of roughly 140,000 T cells and more than 75,000 unique TCRs, with median clonality 0.080. Blood samples were analyzed at 3 weeks after treatment start (second dose) and at 6 weeks after treatment start. TCR sequencing covered pretreatment tumor samples and matched, serially collected peripheral blood taken before and after atezolizumab treatment. Durable clinical benefit was achieved by nine patients and was not achieved by 20 patients. Patients had an ECOG performance status of 0 or 1 and had received between 0 and 3 prior chemotherapy regimens. In the same patients who had TCR sequencing, pretreatment tumors also underwent whole exome sequencing and RNA sequencing.

Trimming removed 2 bases from V and 3 bases from J, leaving 19 bases between the germline ends. Taken from the germline V gene (reference sequence), the CDR1 and CDR2 loops are SGHNT and YYREEE. The CDR3 contains 17 residues, cysteine and phenylalanine counted. The retained sequence is limited to the CDR3, 51 bases, with the frame set at the first base. Taken with the paper, the label for time point translates to: peripheral blood 6 weeks after treatment start. The cohort comprised nearly 30 patients with locally advanced or metastatic urothelial carcinoma treated at Memorial Sloan Kettering on a trial protocol. Peripheral blood mononuclear cells were collected from each patient pretreatment and during treatment, giving between 1 and 8 total time points per patient. The Qiagen DNeasy Blood extraction kit was used to purify genomic DNA from total PBMCs and from tumor samples. PBMCs were collected pretreatment and during treatment, and were isolated and stored as previously described.

What the authors observed across the whole study: Because the sample size was small (n ≈ 30) and many exploratory analyses were performed, the results are intended to be hypothesis-generating. Improved progression-free and overall survival was found to be associated with pretreatment peripheral blood TCR clonality below the median. Among patients with durable benefit, tumor-associated TCR clones showed greater expansion in peripheral blood 3 weeks after treatment started (n ≈ 21, p = 0.022).

The receptor was isolated from a man between 65 and 79 years old with urothelial cancer. This chain joins TRBV5-4 to TRBJ2-3; 5 matching bases give a weak D call of TRBD1. The sequences come from PBMCs, collected around atezolizumab (anti-PD-L1) treatment. CDR3 protein: CASSFFPSGSRTDTQYF. DNA sequence: TGTGCCAGCAGCTTTTTCCCGTCAGGGTCTAGGACAGATACGCAGTATTTT.